These 20 T cell receptor beta chains were all obtained from the same sample, sequenced in a study of regulatory T cells in long-lasting Graves disease (dated by TCRdb to about 2021). Libraries were made using multiplex PCR. For sequencing, an Illumina HiSeq 4000 was employed. iRepertoire HTBI primers and Arm-PCR amplification of CDR3 regions were used to construct TCR beta libraries. Through fastp at Q25 and MiXCR, TCRdb rebuilt clones from the public reads, retaining in-frame beta chains. Records with the same CDR3 protein are collapsed into one entry carrying the most frequent genes and DNA. The sample yields 450,000 or so distinct CDR3 sequences; about 20% were counted once. The ten largest clones add up to over 7.5% of the sample. The time point label for this specimen denotes: persistent/refractory GD, antithyroid drugs over 5 years with positive TRAb. For both TCR sequencing and RNA sequencing, RNA was extracted from PBMCs using TRIzol.

The starting material was peripheral blood mononuclear cells (PBMCs), obtained when the disease was refractory, from a patient treated with antithyroid drugs. The receptors derive from a female donor with Graves disease.

The chain has TRBV20-1 and TRBJ2-7; 8 bases match TRBD1. J lost 6 bases, V lost 3 bases, and 10 bases had no gene match. CDR1 and CDR2 (germline): DFQATT, SNEGSKA (reference sequence). The CDR3 sequence is 14 residues long. The CDR3 reads CSASPGQALGEQYF. Written as DNA, the CDR3 is TGCAGTGCTAGTCCGGGACAGGCACTCGGCGAGCAGTACTTC.

The chain uses TRBV6-1 and TRBJ1-2; a possible D gene is TRBD1 (6 bases). Trimming removed 6 bases at V and 4 bases at J, with 15 bases between. There are 14 residues in the CDR3. Germline lookup yields CDR1 MNHNS and CDR2 SASEGT. CDR3 in DNA: TGTGCCAGCAGCGAAACAGGGTCGACCTATGGCTACACCTTC. It codes for CASSETGSTYGYTF.

The V and J genes are TRBV4-2 and TRBJ1-5; D ambiguous. Germline V CDR1 and CDR2: LGHNA, YNFKEQ. CDR3 size: 16 residues. Trimming shortened V by 4 bases and J by 1 base, and 14 bases separated the two germline ends. The CDR3 spells CASSPRAGKSNQPQHF. CDR3 bases: TGTGCCAGCAGCCCCCGGGCGGGGAAGAGCAATCAGCCCCAGCATTTT.

J is TRBJ2-1 and V is TRBV7-2; D uncertain. The CDR3 extends over 14 amino acids. The V end lost 5 bases, the J end lost 4 bases, and 12 bases lay between the germline ends. Germline lookup yields CDR1 SGHTA and CDR2 FQGNSA. CDR3 sequence: CASSPRTLYNEQFF. CDR3 coding DNA: TGTGCCAGCAGCCCACGGACCCTATACAATGAGCAGTTCTTC.

The sample holds many counts of this clonotype. J is TRBJ1-1 and V is TRBV28, with 7 bases identical to TRBD1. Per germline, CDR1 MDHEN and CDR2 SYDVKM. The CDR3 has 15 amino acids. V lost 5 bases to trimming and J lost 11 bases; unmatched junction nucleotides: 17. The CDR3 DNA is TGTGCCAGCAGTCAAGACCCACGACAGGGCCTCGGGGCTTTCTTT. It yields the protein CASSQDPRQGLGAFF.

This clonotype has a handful of counts. This sequence joins TRBV5-1 and TRBJ2-2; D unresolved. Germline V gives CDR1 SGHRS, CDR2 YFSETQ. There are 16 residues in the CDR3. V was clipped by 4 bases and J by 1 base, with 14 bases between them. For the CDR3, the DNA is TGCGCCAGCAGCCCCGTGCGTCAGGTGAACACCGGGGAGCTGTTTTTT. This codes for CASSPVRQVNTGELFF.

The chain recombines TRBV28 with TRBJ2-4; 10 bases line up with TRBD1. CDR3 length equals 15 residues. The germline gives CDR1 MDHEN, CDR2 SYDVKM. V gave up 6 bases and J gave up 8 bases; unmatched junction bases: 10. The chain's CDR3 is CASRDRQGAKDIQYF. In DNA, the CDR3 is TGTGCCAGCAGAGACCGACAGGGGGCGAAGGACATTCAGTACTTC.

The chain combines TRBV9 with TRBJ2-7; 8 nucleotides agree with TRBD1. CDR1 is SGDLS, CDR2 YYNGEE, per germline. Unmatched junction bases numbered 8, after V lost 0 bases and J lost 6 bases. This CDR3 region has 15 residues. The CDR3: CASSVESGGFREQYF. Here the CDR3 DNA reads TGTGCCAGCAGCGTAGAGTCAGGGGGCTTCCGCGAGCAGTACTTC.

Only a few counts were recorded for this clonotype. The chain employs TRBV5-1 and TRBJ2-7, with 12 nucleotides matching TRBD2. With 6 bases clipped from V and 0 bases from J, the junction kept 7 bases outside the gene matches. The CDR3 totals 16 residues. Germline CDR1 and CDR2: SGHRS and YFSETQ. The CDR3 coding sequence is TGCGCCAGCACACTAGCGGGAGGCCTTAGCTCCTACGAGCAGTACTTC. Its protein product is CASTLAGGLSSYEQYF.

Regarding this clonotype: Being one base from a much bigger clone, this may be a read error. The chain recombines TRBV27 with TRBJ1-5; D is undetermined. Trimming cost V 8 bases and J 3 bases, with 5 bases left between them. CDR1 MNHEY and CDR2 SMNVEV come from the germline V gene (reference sequence). The CDR3 length is 11 residues. The chain's CDR3 is CASVFNQPQHF. CDR3 DNA: TGTGCCAGCGTCTTCAATCAGCCCCAGCATTTT.

With respect to this clonotype: Possible read error: a much larger clone is one base away. V and J are TRBV6-1 and TRBJ2-7; D could derive from TRBD1 or TRBD2 (5 bases each). The CDR3 consists of 13 residues. Germline V CDR1 and CDR2: MNHNS, SASEGT. V dropped 4 bases and J dropped 0 bases, with 7 bases sitting between them. CDR3 nucleotide sequence: TGTGCCAGCAGTGGGGGACCCTCCTACGAGCAGTACTTC. This encodes CASSGGPSYEQYF.

Of note for this clonotype: A much larger clone lies a single base off, so this may be a read error. No conserved phenylalanine or tryptophan is present at the end of the CDR3, so a read error is the likely explanation. V and J are TRBV6-2 or TRBV6-3 and TRBJ2-2; D unclear. Deletions cut 4 bases from V and 6 bases from J, with 12 bases between. Looked up from germline, CDR1 is MNHEY and CDR2 is SVGEGT. This CDR3 has 14 residues. CDR3 DNA sequence: TGTGCCAGCAGTTTCCCCCGAGAGGCCGGGGAGCTGTTTTCT. It is translated as CASSFPREAGELFS.

The sample holds one count of this clonotype. The chain joins TRBV10-3 to TRBJ1-6; 7 bases map to TRBD1. The CDR3 is 15 residues long. Looked up from germline, CDR1 is ENHRY and CDR2 is SYGVKD. The junction had 3 bases not matched to a gene; V was cut back by 0 bases and J by 7 bases. The CDR3 nucleotides are TGTGCCATCAGTGAGTCAGGGGGACAGAATTCACCCCTCCACTTT. Its protein product is CAISESGGQNSPLHF.

Ten or more counts support this clonotype. V gene TRBV20-1 combines with J gene TRBJ1-6; D is possibly TRBD1 (5 bases). Germline V gene sequence: CDR1 DFQATT, CDR2 SNEGSKA (reference sequence). Trimming stripped 0 bases from V and 7 bases from J, with 10 bases between. The CDR3 is 14 amino acids. The CDR3 DNA reads as TGCAGTGCTAGAGAGGGCAGGGAGAATTCACCCCTCCACTTT. It specifies CSAREGRENSPLHF.

This chain uses TRBV6-7 with TRBJ2-2, with 7 positions matching TRBD1. TRBV6-7 is marked as an open reading frame, function uncertain. The CDR3 length is 16 residues. The trim removed 5 bases at V and 5 bases at J, leaving 11 bases unmatched. CDR3 nucleotides: TGTGCCAGCAGTCCTCACGACAGGGCAGTGACCGGGGAGCTGTTTTTT. It translates to CASSPHDRAVTGELFF.

J is TRBJ1-4 and V is TRBV7-6; D is ambiguous. The CDR3 has 15 residues. The V gene's germline CDR1 is SGHVS and CDR2 FNYEAQ. The V end lost 2 bases, the J end lost 5 bases, and 12 bases lay between the germline ends. The CDR3 nucleotides read TGTGCCAGCAGCTTAATGGCGGGCGCGAATGAAAAACTGTTTTTT. Amino acid sequence: CASSLMAGANEKLFF. The full variable domain, in which reference TRBV7-6 and TRBJ1-4 provide the parts outside the CDR3, is GAGVSQSPRYKVTKRGQDVALRCDPISGHVSLYWYRQALGQGPEFLTYFNYEAQQDKSGLPNDRFSAERPEGSISTLTIQRTEQRDSAMYRCASSLMAGANEKLFFGSGTQLSVL.

The V gene is TRBV15, the J gene TRBJ2-3, with D possibly matching TRBD2 (5 bases). Germline CDR1 is LNHNV and CDR2 is YYDKDF (reference sequence). The V and J ends lost 5 bases and 0 bases respectively, with 12 bases between them. The CDR3 extends over 15 amino acids. In DNA form, the CDR3 reads TGTGCCACCAGCGTCGGGGTTGATAGCACAGATACGCAGTATTTT. Residues: CATSVGVDSTDTQYF.

This chain joins TRBV9 and TRBJ2-7, with 9 nucleotides matching TRBD2. The CDR3 is 15 residues long. The germline V gene encodes CDR1 SGDLS and CDR2 YYNGEE. J was trimmed by 5 bases and V by 3 bases; bases with no gene match: 9. The CDR3 bases are TGTGCCAGCAGCGCATTAGCGGGAGTTCCCCACGAGCAGTACTTC. This codes for CASSALAGVPHEQYF.

Only a few counts were recorded for this clonotype. The gene calls are TRBV6-2 or TRBV6-3 and TRBJ1-5, with a weak D call TRBD1 (5 bases). The V end lost 6 bases, the J end lost 4 bases, and 16 bases lay between the germline ends. In germline, CDR1 is MNHEY, CDR2 SVGEGT. The CDR3 runs to 15 residues. The CDR3 bases are TGTGCCAGCAGAAGAGACGGCGGGGGGAATCAGCCCCAGCATTTT. This codes for CASRRDGGGNQPQHF.

The chain employs TRBV12-3 or TRBV12-4 and TRBJ1-2; D may be TRBD1 (5 bases). The length of the CDR3 is 13 residues. The V and J ends lost 3 bases and 7 bases respectively, with 12 bases between them. The CDR3 DNA sequence: TGTGCCAGCAGTTTTGGGGGAACAATTGGCTACACCTTC. Translated: CASSFGGTIGYTF.